One sample yielded the 30 T cell receptor beta chains listed below, sequenced in a study of neoadjuvant anti-PD-1 for oral cavity cancer. Sequencing used immunoSEQ multiplex PCR; TCRdb keeps in-frame clones, though not all of them. The table lists about 9,300 clones, 66% of them singletons. This specimen consisted of tumor tissue, obtained before nivolumab (anti-PD-1) treatment. Source of these receptors: a person aged 40-85 years with oral cavity squamous cell carcinoma.

This chain connects TRBV6-6 to TRBJ2-3; D unclear. CDR1 MNHNY and CDR2 SVGAGI come from the germline V gene (reference sequence). V lost 2 bases and J lost 3, with 9 bases in between. The CDR3 is made up of 14 amino acids. The CDR3 region is CASSYGQATDTQYF. The CDR3 DNA sequence: TGTGCCAGCAGTTACGGGCAGGCAACAGATACGCAGTATTTT.

This clone occurred a few times. Here the CDR3 reads CAWNLPWRGPNEKLFF. Here the CDR3 DNA reads TGTGCCTGGAATCTCCCATGGAGGGGCCCCAATGAAAAACTGTTTTTT. The chain carries TRBV30 and TRBJ1-4; possible D gene TRBD1, 5 bases. V was shortened by 4 bases and J by 5 bases, with 20 bases between the two germline ends. The CDR3 loop spans 16 amino acids. Germline V gene lookup returns CDR1 GTSNPN and CDR2 SVGIG (reference sequence).

The chain combines TRBV6-1 with TRBJ1-1, with 7 positions matching TRBD1. Trimming cost V 5 bases and J 1 base; bases outside gene matches: 4. The CDR3 contains 14 residues. The germline gives CDR1 MNHNS, CDR2 SASEGT. The CDR3 DNA sequence: TGTGCCAGCAGTAACCACAGGGGGAACACTGAAGCTTTCTTT. This sequence encodes CASSNHRGNTEAFF.

In nucleotides, the CDR3 is TGTGCCAGCAGCGCCCGGTTCTCAGCCTCTGGAAACACCATATATTTT. This codes for CASSARFSASGNTIYF. The chain has TRBV9 and TRBJ1-3, with D uncertain. Germline V CDR1 and CDR2: SGDLS, YYNGEE. The CDR3 consists of 16 residues. V was cut by 3 bases and J by 0 bases, with 13 bases left in between.

V is TRBV7-9 and J is TRBJ2-2; a possible D gene is TRBD2 (6 bases). The CDR3 length is 16 residues. The V end was cut by 5 bases, the J end by 4 bases, with 17 bases between. Germline V gene lookup returns CDR1 SEHNR and CDR2 FQNEAQ (reference sequence). This CDR3 reads CASSHTSGRGTGELFF. CDR3 nucleotide sequence: TGTGCCAGCAGCCACACATCCGGGAGAGGCACCGGGGAGCTGTTTTTT.

This clone was detected only a few times. The J gene is TRBJ1-2, the V gene TRBV6-1; 12 bases are a match to TRBD1. Losses at the gene ends were 4 bases for V and 6 bases for J; bases not matched to a gene: 9. CDR1 and CDR2 from the germline V gene are MNHNS and SASEGT. CDR3 size: 16 residues. The CDR3 DNA sequence: TGTGCCAGCAGTGCTTATCCGGGACAGGGGGCCCATGGCTACACCTTC. Amino acid sequence: CASSAYPGQGAHGYTF.

The rearrangement links TRBV30 to TRBJ2-3; no definite D call. CDR3 length equals 12 residues. Trimming removed 3 bases at V and 1 base at J, with 5 bases between. The germline V gene has CDR1 GTSNPN and CDR2 SVGIG (reference sequence). The DNA of the CDR3 is TGTGCCTGGAGCACCGGCACAGATACGCAGTATTTT. Translating gives CAWSTGTDTQYF.

The V gene is TRBV7-9, the J gene TRBJ2-2; D uncertain. CDR3 length: 16 residues. V lost 5 bases, J lost 2 bases, and 15 bases lay in between. Germline CDR1 reads SEHNR; CDR2 reads FQNEAQ (reference sequence). The CDR3 sequence: CASSKNEFRNTGELFF. CDR3 nucleotide sequence: TGTGCCAGCAGCAAAAATGAATTTAGAAACACCGGGGAGCTGTTTTTT.

The chain employs TRBV5-4 and TRBJ2-7; D is unclear. The germline V and J ends were trimmed by 0 bases and 2 bases, with 6 bases remaining between them. Germline loops: CDR1 SGHNT, CDR2 YYREEE (reference sequence). The CDR3 totals 13 residues. For the CDR3, the DNA is TGTGCCAGCAGCTTGGAGAGCGCCTACGAGCAGTACTTC. It yields the protein CASSLESAYEQYF.

This clone has a handful of counts. The genes are TRBV5-4 and TRBJ1-2; 7 bases map to TRBD1. CDR3 size: 13 residues. Germline CDR1 is SGHNT and CDR2 is YYREEE (reference sequence). J was trimmed by 7 bases and V by 4 bases; bases with no gene match: 7. The CDR3 here is CASSQDRVGGYTF. The CDR3 nucleotides are TGTGCCAGCAGCCAAGACAGGGTTGGTGGCTACACCTTC.

The chain recombines TRBV6-4 with TRBJ2-3; 9 nucleotides match TRBD2. This CDR3 has 15 amino acids. Trimming cost V 5 bases and J 0 bases; bases outside gene matches: 3. CDR1 is MRHNA and CDR2 is SNTAGT in the germline V gene. Written as DNA, the CDR3 is TGTGCCAGCAGTCCTACTAGCGGGAGCACAGATACGCAGTATTTT. This gives the protein CASSPTSGSTDTQYF.

J is TRBJ2-7 and V is TRBV6-5; a weak D match, TRBD1 (5 bases). The V end lost 3 bases, the J end lost 3 bases, and 18 bases lay between the germline ends. CDR1 and CDR2 (germline): MNHEY, SVGAGI. This CDR3 is built from 16 residues. The CDR3 DNA follows: TGTGCCAGCAGTTATTCCATGACAGTCGGCATCTACGAGCAGTACTTC. It yields the protein CASSYSMTVGIYEQYF.

This clone has more than one count but fewer than ten. The chain links TRBV2 to TRBJ2-6; D is unclear. Trimming took 7 bases from V and 0 from J, leaving 4 bases between them. This CDR3 comprises 13 residues. Germline V gives CDR1 SNHLY, CDR2 FYNNEI. The CDR3 loop reads CASTPSGANVLTF. The CDR3 nucleotides read TGTGCCAGCACGCCCTCTGGGGCCAACGTCCTGACTTTC.

This clone has more than one count but fewer than ten. The chain combines TRBV2 with TRBJ1-1, with D maybe TRBD1 (5 bases). Trimming took 8 bases from V and 6 from J, leaving 10 bases between them. CDR3 length equals 11 residues. Germline CDR1 and CDR2: SNHLY and FYNNEI. The CDR3 nucleotides are TGTGCCAGCGGGGTAGGGGCTGAAGCTTTCTTT. Encoded protein: CASGVGAEAFF.

This clone was observed a few times. The chain combines TRBV25-1 with TRBJ2-3; perhaps TRBD1 as D (5 bases). The CDR3 runs 13 residues. Trimming removed 8 bases from V and 6 bases from J, with 15 bases in between. Germline V lookup: CDR1 MGHDK, CDR2 SYGVNS. The CDR3 reads CASRRALGDTQYF. For the CDR3, the DNA is TGTGCCAGCCGCAGGGCCCTTGGGGATACGCAGTATTTT.

The rearrangement links TRBV4-2 to TRBJ2-6; D is ambiguous. The length of the CDR3 is 16 residues. Per the germline V gene, CDR1 is LGHNA and CDR2 is YNFKEQ. Trimming pared 5 bases from V and 0 bases from J, leaving 11 bases between. CDR3 loop: CASSIRWTSGANVLTF. In DNA form, the CDR3 reads TGTGCCAGCAGCATCCGATGGACCTCTGGGGCCAACGTCCTGACTTTC.

The rearrangement joins TRBV5-4 to TRBJ2-3; weak D call: TRBD1 (5 bases). Germline assignment: CDR1 SGHNT and CDR2 YYREEE (reference sequence). Deletions cut 4 bases from V and 3 bases from J, with 18 bases between. The CDR3 totals 16 residues. CDR3 DNA: TGTGCCAGCAGCGGGAATGCTGGGGCTAGGACAGATACGCAGTATTTT. Its translation: CASSGNAGARTDTQYF. The full variable domain, its missing parts supplied by reference TRBV5-4 and TRBJ2-3, is ETGVTQSPTHLIKTRGQQVTLRCSSQSGHNTVSWYQQALGQGPQFIFQYYREEENGRGNFPPRFSGLQFPNYSSELNVNALELDDSALYLCASSGNAGARTDTQYFGPGTRLTVL.

The CDR3 loop reads CASSLQGYEQFF. The CDR3 DNA sequence: TGTGCCAGCAGCCTCCAGGGTTATGAGCAGTTCTTC. This sequence joins TRBV11-1 and TRBJ2-1; D perhaps matches TRBD1 (5 bases). The V end lost 5 bases, the J end lost 8 bases, and 10 bases lay between the germline ends. Germline V CDR1 and CDR2: SGHAT, FQDESV (reference sequence). The CDR3 is made up of 12 amino acids.

The chain has TRBV5-5 and TRBJ1-2, with 8 bases fitting TRBD1. Trimming removed 4 bases from V and 2 bases from J; junction bases left unmatched: 4. Germline CDR1 SGHKS, CDR2 YYEKEE (reference sequence). CDR3 length equals 14 residues. For the CDR3, the DNA is TGTGCCAGCAGCCCCAACAGGGGGAACTATGGCTACACCTTC. Protein: CASSPNRGNYGYTF.

The V gene is TRBV19, the J gene TRBJ2-2; possible D gene TRBD2, 6 bases. There are 15 residues in the CDR3. Germline-derived CDR1 and CDR2 are LNHDA and SQIVND (reference sequence). V lost 5 bases and J lost 5, with 15 bases in between. In DNA form, the CDR3 reads TGTGCCAGTAGTTCAGGTCTAGCGAGTACCGGGGAGCTGTTTTTT. It specifies CASSSGLASTGELFF.

The genes are TRBV28 and TRBJ1-5; D unresolved. Between the trimmed V and J ends, which lost 5 bases and 6 bases, there was a span of 14 bases. The germline gives CDR1 MDHEN, CDR2 SYDVKM. This CDR3 has 14 residues. The CDR3 sequence: CASSPDQTRQPQHF. The CDR3 DNA follows: TGTGCCAGCAGTCCGGATCAAACCCGTCAGCCCCAGCATTTT. Based on the CDR3 plus reference TRBV28 and TRBJ1-5, the full variable domain is DVKVTQSSRYLVKRTGEKVFLECVQDMDHENMFWYRQDPGLGLRLIYFSYDVKMKEKGDIPEGYSVSREKKERFSLILESASTNQTSMYLCASSPDQTRQPQHFGDGTRLSIL.

This clone was seen only a few times. The rearrangement links TRBV27 to TRBJ2-1; TRBD2 matches at 9 bases. The CDR3 has 15 residues. From germline, CDR1 is MNHEY and CDR2 SMNVEV (reference sequence). The V and J ends lost 6 bases and 6 bases, in that order; junction bases with no gene match: 9. For the CDR3, the DNA is TGTGCCAGCAGCACATATAGCGGGAGTGGCAATGAGCAGTTCTTC. The encoded protein is CASSTYSGSGNEQFF.

By share of the sample, this clone is medium-sized (0.01 to 0.1%). The chain recombines TRBV30 with TRBJ2-7, with 10 bases identical to TRBD1. V was clipped by 5 bases and J by 4 bases; unmatched bases: 5. CDR1 is GTSNPN and CDR2 is SVGIG in the germline V gene (reference sequence). This CDR3 is 13 amino acids long. The CDR3 DNA is TGTGCCTGGCGGGACAGGGGAAGGTACGAGCAGTACTTC. Protein product: CAWRDRGRYEQYF.

V and J are TRBV2 and TRBJ2-7, with TRBD1 matching over 8 bases. With V trimmed by 7 bases and J by 7 bases, 9 bases remained unmatched. The CDR3 contains 13 residues. Germline V gives CDR1 SNHLY, CDR2 FYNNEI. The CDR3 DNA reads as TGTGCCAGCATTGCCAGGGGGCTTGGGGAGCAGTACTTC. Its protein is CASIARGLGEQYF.

This clone was detected only a few times. The rearrangement joins TRBV6-1 to TRBJ2-3; D is ambiguous. V lost 3 bases and J 3 bases, leaving 13 bases between the germline ends. Germline CDR1 MNHNS, CDR2 SASEGT. This CDR3 has 15 amino acids. The CDR3 sequence is CASSESMGFTDTQYF. Written as DNA, the CDR3 is TGTGCCAGCAGTGAGTCAATGGGGTTTACAGATACGCAGTATTTT.

Only one count was recorded for this clone. This chain connects TRBV30 to TRBJ1-6, with a possible D match to TRBD1 (6 bases). The V and J ends lost 3 bases and 7 bases respectively, with 16 bases between them. CDR1 is GTSNPN, CDR2 SVGIG, per germline (reference sequence). The CDR3 has 15 residues. As DNA, the CDR3 is TGTGCCTGGAGGCCAGACAGGCGGAGGAATTCACCCCTCCACTTT. Protein product: CAWRPDRRRNSPLHF.

The CDR3 loop is CASSWGAGGGGRGEQYF. Here the CDR3 DNA reads TGCGCCAGCAGCTGGGGAGCGGGAGGTGGCGGGAGGGGCGAGCAGTACTTC. The chain joins TRBV5-1 to TRBJ2-7; 9 bases line up with TRBD2. The CDR3 is made up of 17 amino acids. Looked up from germline, CDR1 is SGHRS and CDR2 is YFSETQ. Losses at the gene ends were 3 bases for V and 6 bases for J; bases not matched to a gene: 16.

This chain links TRBV6-1 with TRBJ2-2; 11 positions match TRBD2. Germline CDR1 reads MNHNS; CDR2 reads SASEGT. V lost 6 bases and J lost 0; bases outside the gene matches: 3. The CDR3 runs to 16 residues. CDR3 in DNA: TGTGCCAGCAGAGAACTAGCGGGAGCGAACACCGGGGAGCTGTTTTTT. Its protein product is CASRELAGANTGELFF.

The chain is built from TRBV7-3 and TRBJ2-3; no clear D gene. Germline CDR1 SGHTA, CDR2 FQGTGA. The CDR3 has 14 amino acids. V gave up 5 bases and J gave up 0 bases, with 9 bases separating them. This CDR3 reads CASSKAGSTDTQYF. In nucleotides, the CDR3 is TGTGCCAGCAGCAAAGCAGGTAGCACAGATACGCAGTATTTT. Full variable domain (missing parts from reference TRBV7-3 and TRBJ2-3): GAGVSQTPSNKVTEKGKYVELRCDPISGHTALYWYRQSLGQGPEFLIYFQGTGAADDSGLPNDRFFAVRPEGSVSTLKIQRTERGDSAVYLCASSKAGSTDTQYFGPGTRLTVL.

This chain joins TRBV7-9 and TRBJ1-2; D perhaps matches TRBD1 (6 bases). V lost 3 bases and J 3 bases, leaving 20 bases between the germline ends. The germline CDR1 and CDR2 sequences are SEHNR and FQNEAQ (reference sequence). The CDR3 runs 17 residues. In DNA form, the CDR3 reads TGTGCCAGCAGCTTTCCGGAACAGGGAGGAGGTGACTATGGCTACACCTTC. Amino acids: CASSFPEQGGGDYGYTF.